One and the same sample provided the 14 T cell receptor beta chains below, sequenced in a study of cytomegalovirus exposure and HLA in healthy donors. The PCR ran on 60 Vbeta and 13 Jbeta primers. TCRdb's copy holds only in-frame clones and misses some; the assay was immunoSEQ multiplex PCR. The sample gives around 210,000 clones, about three quarters of which show up once; 0.4% to 0.6% is in the top ten. What was sequenced was PBMCs. All receptors come from a boy younger than 18 in good health and CMV-seronegative.

The genes are TRBV30 and TRBJ2-5, with D hard to call. Germline V lookup: CDR1 GTSNPN, CDR2 SVGIG (reference sequence). This CDR3 is 14 amino acids long. Trimming removed 2 bases at V and 2 bases at J, with 12 bases between. The CDR3 is CAWSTRDDQETQYF. As DNA, the CDR3 is TGTGCCTGGAGTACGAGAGATGATCAAGAGACCCAGTACTTC. Supplemented by reference TRBV30 and TRBJ2-5, the full variable domain reads SQTIHQWPATLVQPVGSPLSLECTVEGTSNPNLYWYRQAAGRGLQLLFYSVGIGQISSEVPQNLSASRPQDRQFILSSKKLLLSDSGFYLCAWSTRDDQETQYFGPGTRLLVL.

J is TRBJ2-7 and V is TRBV5-6; D possibly corresponds to TRBD1 (5 bases). This CDR3 has 13 residues. In germline, CDR1 is SGHDT, CDR2 YYEEEE. Trimming cost V 1 base and J 6 bases, with 11 bases left between them. CDR3 in amino acids: CASSLRGTLEQYF. CDR3 DNA sequence: TGTGCCAGCAGCTTGAGGGGTACCCTCGAGCAGTACTTC.

This chain links TRBV4-2 with TRBJ2-7; 8 bases are shared with TRBD2. J was trimmed by 2 bases and V by 7 bases; bases with no gene match: 7. The CDR3 spans 14 residues. Germline V CDR1 and CDR2: LGHNA, YNFKEQ. The CDR3 sequence: CASTAAGAPYEQYF. The CDR3 coding sequence is TGTGCCAGCACGGCAGCGGGGGCCCCCTACGAGCAGTACTTC.

This chain uses TRBV4-1 with TRBJ1-2; the D gene is possibly TRBD1 (6 bases). Trimming stripped 0 bases from V and 7 bases from J, with 15 bases between. The germline gives CDR1 MGHRA, CDR2 YSYEKL. CDR3 length: 15 residues. Here the CDR3 reads CASSQDRGGPGGYTF. In DNA form, the CDR3 reads TGCGCCAGCAGCCAAGATCGCGGGGGGCCTGGTGGCTACACCTTC.

Comments on this clone: The sample contains more than one DNA sequence encoding this CDR3. This chain connects TRBV27 to TRBJ2-7; TRBD2 is a possible D gene (6 bases). The length of the CDR3 is 14 residues. The germline gives CDR1 MNHEY, CDR2 SMNVEV (reference sequence). The germline V and J ends were trimmed by 2 bases and 2 bases, with 10 bases remaining between them. CDR3 in amino acids: CASSLGGETYEQYF. CDR3 sequence (DNA): TGTGCCAGCAGTTTAGGAGGGGAAACCTACGAGCAGTACTTC.

This CDR3 reads CASSVVGQPFTGELFF. DNA for the CDR3: TGTGCCAGCAGCGTAGTGGGACAGCCCTTCACCGGGGAGCTGTTTTTT. V usage is TRBV9 and J usage is TRBJ2-2; TRBD1 aligns across 7 bases. This CDR3 contains 16 residues. Germline V gene lookup returns CDR1 SGDLS and CDR2 YYNGEE. The J segment lost 4 bases and the V segment lost 0 bases, leaving 6 bases of the junction unmatched.

The chain recombines TRBV5-1 with TRBJ1-2; TRBD1 aligns across 8 bases. CDR3 length equals 16 residues. CDR1 and CDR2 (germline): SGHRS, YFSETQ. V trimming: 0 bases; J trimming: 8 bases; junction bases outside the gene matches: 12. In DNA, the CDR3 is TGCGCCAGCAGCTTGGCAGGACAGGGAGGGGAAAGGGGCTACACCTTC. Protein sequence: CASSLAGQGGERGYTF.

This chain links TRBV19 with TRBJ1-5; D unclear. Germline CDR1 and CDR2: LNHDA and SQIVND (reference sequence). V was pared by 6 bases and J by 4 bases, with 10 bases between. The CDR3 extends over 13 amino acids. The CDR3 sequence: CASRLGPNQPQHF. Written as DNA, the CDR3 is TGTGCCAGTAGGTTGGGCCCTAATCAGCCCCAGCATTTT.

DNA for the CDR3: TGTGCCAGCAGCTTAGGGGGAGGCCTCCCAGATACGCAGTATTTT. It yields the protein CASSLGGGLPDTQYF. V and J are TRBV11-3 and TRBJ2-3; a weak D match, TRBD2 (6 bases). The CDR3 sequence is 15 residues long. V was clipped by 1 base and J by 4 bases, with 12 bases between them. Germline CDR1 reads SGHNT; CDR2 reads YENEEA.

Only a few counts were recorded for this clone. The chain carries TRBV5-1 and TRBJ2-2; 7 bases are shared with TRBD1. The length of the CDR3 is 14 residues. V was pared by 4 bases and J by 6 bases, with 6 bases of the junction left unmatched. CDR1 SGHRS and CDR2 YFSETQ come from the germline V gene. The CDR3 loop is CASSPDRAAGELFF. The CDR3 coding sequence is TGCGCCAGCAGCCCAGACAGGGCCGCCGGGGAGCTGTTTTTT.

The table lists this clone with a few counts. This chain links TRBV20-1 with TRBJ2-1; unclear D gene. The CDR3 covers 11 residues. Trimming pared 3 bases from V and 8 bases from J, leaving 8 bases between. Germline values: CDR1 DFQATT, CDR2 SNEGSKA (reference sequence). Here the CDR3 reads CSASPFHEQFF. The CDR3 nucleotides are TGCAGTGCTAGTCCATTTCATGAGCAGTTCTTC.

V gene TRBV27 combines with J gene TRBJ1-1, with 8 positions matching TRBD1. V dropped 6 bases and J dropped 1; count of bases not matched to a gene: 13. Germline V CDR1 and CDR2: MNHEY, SMNVEV (reference sequence). The CDR3 spans 17 residues. CDR3 amino acids: CASRKTRDRRSNTEAFF. The CDR3 region has the DNA TGTGCCAGCAGGAAAACCCGGGACAGGAGGTCGAACACTGAAGCTTTCTTT.

The chain has TRBV7-9 and TRBJ1-2; unclear D gene. The germline V gene encodes CDR1 SEHNR and CDR2 FQNEAQ (reference sequence). The length of the CDR3 is 11 residues. Trimming pared 6 bases from V and 10 bases from J, leaving 12 bases between. The CDR3 is CASSYEAFYTF. CDR3 DNA: TGTGCCAGCAGTTATGAAGCCTTCTACACCTTC.

This sequence joins TRBV6-6 and TRBJ1-1; D not certain. Per germline, CDR1 MNHNY and CDR2 SVGAGI (reference sequence). V lost 0 bases and J 1 base, leaving 9 bases between the germline ends. The CDR3 loop spans 15 amino acids. CDR3 in DNA: TGTGCCAGCAGTTACTCCCGGGGTTCGAACACTGAAGCTTTCTTT. Its protein is CASSYSRGSNTEAFF.